This TCR beta chain was recorded in a study of shared clonotypes between healthy human individuals (dated by TCRdb to the early 2020s). With respect to the entire study: The cohort comprised a couple of women and a few men aged 18 to 49 years. To estimate repertoire size and how much clonotypes are shared between individuals, the study performed deep sequencing of blood TCR repertoires from five healthy adults. Leukapheresis yielded between about 0.8 and 9.5 billion PBMCs per donor. Different laboratories and diverse techniques were used to prepare libraries and sequence TCR repertoires, to increase sequencing depth and limit assay-specific biases. For each donor, CD4 naive and CD4 memory were each given three plates, CD8 naive was given two plates, and CD8 memory was given one plate.

Donors were healthy HIV-negative adults with no recently reported acute infections or vaccinations. Every donor was a Caucasian adult residing in Nashville, Tennessee, USA. CD4+ T cells were enriched through magnetic negative selection, after which naive cells were positively selected on CD45RA and the remaining negative fraction served as the memory subset. Blood was collected by leukapheresis, and PBMCs were isolated by Ficoll-Histopaque density gradient centrifugation and then cryopreserved in liquid nitrogen vapor phase. Purity and quantity of every magnetically sorted T cell population were checked by analytical flow cytometry. Genomic DNA was isolated from every sorted fraction and measured by UV absorbance on a Nanodrop 2000c. TCR CDR3 regions were amplified from genomic DNA by multiplex PCR using the deep immunoSEQ assay. Genomic DNA extracted from each cell subset was distributed evenly over all wells of several immunoSEQ 96-well plates, and each plate served as one replicate. For sorted subsets, each replicate PCR was loaded with approximately 0.2 ug genomic DNA, equivalent to 25,000 to 35,000 T cell genomes. Purified libraries were measured with a Qubit 3.0 fluorometer, size-checked on a Bioanalyzer 2100, and measured again with the KAPA Library Quantification kit. Every immunoSEQ 96-well plate was sequenced on a dedicated single-read 150-cycle Illumina NextSeq 550 flow cell. As for the authors' bioinformatics: Because only junctional sequences without quality scores were contained in the immunoSEQ output, filtering matching that applied to full-length reads could not be performed. Sequences were annotated with PyIR, a Python wrapper for IgBLAST v1.9, and V/J genes and CDR3 were assigned using IMGT germline references. Reads were filtered out if the reads had weak V/J assignments (E-value above 1e-6), no CDR3, stop codons, out-of-frame junctions, or ambiguous translated residues. V3J clonotypes were defined as sequences sharing an identical inferred V gene, J gene, and CDR3 amino acid sequence. To compute the percentage overlap between repertoires, the number of shared unique clonotypes was divided by the size of the smaller repertoire. Richness of each repertoire was evaluated using RTK rarefaction, the Chao1 estimator, and Recon v2.1 estimates of unobserved clonotypes. For all TCRbeta clonotypes obtained by the gDNA method from four donors, generation probabilities were computed with OLGA. Not all clones reach the TCRdb copy of this immuneACCESS table, which keeps in-frame sequences only. Checked studies attribute under half of the gap to unresolved V genes and leave the rest unexplained. V and J calls and clone size follow that table, whereas D and trimming were derived from the DNA. The sample includes about 680,000 clones, with around 74% observed a single time. The ten largest make up 1.5% to 2% of the sample.

The CDR3 numbers 18 residues from cysteine through phenylalanine. Only the CDR3 portion is preserved as DNA: 54 bases, with reading frame beginning at the first base. V is trimmed back by 6 bases and J by 2 bases, and the junction contains 17 bases that no gene match accounts for. From the germline V gene, CDR1 is ENHRY and CDR2 is SYGVKD. General findings and caveats noted by the study authors: When a few donors were compared, the shared fraction of clonotypes was around 5.1% for naive CD4, around 3.5% for naive CD8, more than 2% for memory CD4, and roughly 0.4% for memory CD8. Even with the large sequencing depth, rarefaction of the sorted-subset datasets indicated that sequencing was incomplete. Sampling was restricted to blood, and TCR repertoires in tissues likely differ from the TCR repertoires found in blood. Compared with non-shared clonotypes, clonotypes shared by all four sorted-subset donors had higher generation probabilities. Because the study included only a small number of donors, the genetic and exposure-history diversity represented was limited. Estimated clonotype richness was generally larger for naive than for memory subsets. Based on pairwise subsampling, the degree of clonotype sharing among donors was expected to be affected by sequencing depth.

Regarding this clone: Its antigen is not yet known. No qualities accompany the bases; no much larger clone lies one base away.

The sequencing input was memory CD4+ T cells sorted from blood. This specimen's cell subset or site label, per the study, means: CD45RA-negative fraction. The chain uses TRBV10-3 and TRBJ2-5, with 8 bases matching TRBD1. The receptor was derived from a woman younger than 45 in good health. The nucleotide sequence reads as follows: TGTGCCATCAGCTCCCGTTTGGGGACAGGAGAATTACAAGAGACCCAGTACTTC. It encodes CAISSRLGTGELQETQYF.